Listed here is a single TCR beta chain. What it binds is unknown. TCRdb's copy holds only in-frame clones and misses some; the assay was immunoSEQ multiplex PCR. The table lists around 19,000 clones, around 78% of them singletons, with about 16% in the top ten. This sample is part of a study of OX40 agonist ivuxolimab in advanced cancers. Study summary: All patients had ivuxolimab intravenously every 2 weeks at 0.01 to 10 mg/kg.

The germline V gene has CDR1 MGHRA and CDR2 YSYEKL. V dropped 1 base and J dropped 7 bases, with 10 bases sitting between them. The length of the CDR3 is 14 residues. The study's findings and limits: On average, a greater number of expanded clones characterised CD8+ T cells relative to CD4+. Doses of 0.1 to 3.0 mg/kg were accompanied by clonal expansion of CD4+ and CD8+ blood T cells by week 6.

The source was CD4+ or CD8+ T cells sorted from blood, collected in a trial of the OX40 agonist ivuxolimab. This TCR came from an adult with an advanced solid tumor such as melanoma, head and neck, liver or kidney cancer. The rearrangement joins TRBV4-1 to TRBJ1-4, with D unclear. The CDR3 coding sequence is TGCGCCAGCAGCCAAGCGGGTAGGGTTGAAAAACTGTTTTTT. This encodes CASSQAGRVEKLFF.